Detailed here is one T cell receptor beta chain. The junction shows a germline mismatch at one end, possibly a read error. This sample was taken from a study of blood T cell repertoires in COVID-19. Study context: Nucleic acid was either cDNA or gDNA, and it came from T cells, B-cell-depleted T cells, or PBMCs.

Looked up from germline, CDR1 is GTSNPN and CDR2 is SVGIG (reference sequence). CDR3 size: 13 residues. The Seattle patients, enrolled during active infection, were followed longitudinally. Study processing details: Cell counts per sample came from amplifying reference gene primers. The method was immunoSEQ multiplex PCR; TCRdb's version includes in-frame clones alone and lacks a portion of them. The DNA gave D and trimming, while V, J and clone size come from that table. The data hold more than 300,000 clones, with around nine tenths observed a single time. This clonotype was obtained from a woman aged 65 to 85 with COVID-19, enrolled during active disease. Input material: peripheral blood. The chain combines TRBV30 with TRBJ1-2; perhaps TRBD1 as D (5 bases). The CDR3 nucleotides are TGTACCTGGAGTGTCGGCGGAGGGGATGGCTACACCTTC. This codes for CTWSVGGGDGYTF.